The 2 T cell receptor beta chains presented below share a single source sample, sequenced in a study of blood T cell repertoires in COVID-19. Sequencing used immunoSEQ multiplex PCR; TCRdb keeps in-frame clones, though not all of them. The sample includes fewer than 90,000 clones, roughly 86% of them seen just once. The sample comprised peripheral blood. The receptors come from a man aged 50 to 59 with active or convalescent COVID-19.

V usage is TRBV19 and J usage is TRBJ1-4; TRBD1 matches at 9 bases. The CDR3 consists of 14 residues. The V gene's germline CDR1 is LNHDA and CDR2 SQIVND (reference sequence). V shed 6 bases, J shed 8 bases, and the junction held 7 bases outside the gene matches. This chain's CDR3 is CASSSGTGREKLFF. The DNA of the CDR3 is TGTGCCAGTAGCTCCGGGACAGGGAGGGAAAAACTGTTTTTT.

The gene calls are TRBV24-1 and TRBJ2-3; weak D call: TRBD1 (6 bases). Trimming cost V 0 bases and J 4 bases, with 7 bases left between them. From germline, CDR1 is KGHDR and CDR2 SFDVKD. This CDR3 is 14 amino acids long. Written as DNA, the CDR3 is TGTGCCACCAGTGATTTGCAGGGGTCAGATACGCAGTATTTT. This translates into CATSDLQGSDTQYF.